This entry lists 11 T cell receptor beta chains sequenced from one sample in a study of beta chain features in type 1 diabetes. General study points: Shorter TCRB CDR3s, moderately but significantly so, were found in Type 1 diabetes patients in all four CD4+ subsets.

No antigen has been assigned to these receptors. Sequenced material consisted of expressed TCRB transcripts (all of the isolated RNA was reverse transcribed). Repertoires were generated with immunoSEQ multiplex PCR, while TCRdb's copy carries only in-frame clones and drops some. The sample consists of some 280,000 clones, around an eighth of them appearing once. The specimen was naive CD4+ T cells from blood. The receptors originated from a man aged 25 to 45 with type 1 diabetes.

The rearrangement uses TRBV18 and TRBJ2-5; D is perhaps TRBD1 (6 bases). The V end was cut by 3 bases, the J end by 4 bases, with 12 bases between. Germline V gives CDR1 KGHSH, CDR2 LQKENI. The CDR3 has 14 residues. DNA of the CDR3: TGTGCCAGCTCACCCAGGGGCATTCCAGAGACCCAGTACTTC. Protein: CASSPRGIPETQYF.

This clone was picked up a small number of times. The sample has other DNA sequences that encode this CDR3 too. V gene TRBV7-9 combines with J gene TRBJ1-1; TRBD1 is a possible D gene (5 bases). Per germline, CDR1 SEHNR and CDR2 FQNEAQ (reference sequence). The V gene lost 4 bases and the J gene lost 1 base, with 7 bases spanning the gap. This CDR3 is built from 13 residues. As DNA, the CDR3 is TGTGCCAGCAGCTCCCAGGGGAACACTGAAGCTTTCTTT. Translated, it gives CASSSQGNTEAFF.

The CDR3 here is CASSIGQRQETQYF. CDR3 coding DNA: TGCGCCAGCAGTATCGGACAGCGACAAGAGACCCAGTACTTC. The rearrangement links TRBV5-1 to TRBJ2-5, with D tentatively TRBD1 (6 bases). CDR3 length: 14 amino acids. V lost 5 bases, J lost 2 bases, and 13 bases lay in between. Germline CDR1 reads SGHRS; CDR2 reads YFSETQ.

This clone was counted between two and nine times. J is TRBJ2-2 and V is TRBV28, with TRBD1 identical over 7 bases. The CDR3 sequence is 13 residues long. CDR1 is MDHEN, CDR2 SYDVKM, per germline. The V gene end was trimmed by 10 bases and the J gene end by 7 bases; junction bases not matched to a gene: 9. Here the CDR3 reads CATVDRDRGELFF. The CDR3 bases are TGTGCCACCGTAGACAGGGATCGCGGGGAGCTGTTTTTT.

The rearrangement links TRBV7-3 to TRBJ1-2, with a tentative D call TRBD1 (5 bases). This CDR3 has 14 amino acids. The germline CDR1 and CDR2 sequences are SGHTA and FQGTGA. V gave up 6 bases and J gave up 4 bases, with 15 bases separating them. The CDR3 is CASSQGTGGYGYTF. The CDR3 coding sequence is TGTGCCAGCAGTCAGGGAACGGGGGGCTATGGCTACACCTTC.

This clone was seen a few times. J is TRBJ1-2 and V is TRBV4-3; 8 nucleotides align to TRBD1. With 1 base clipped from V and 4 bases from J, the junction kept 5 bases outside the gene matches. Germline CDR1 and CDR2: LGHNA and YSLEER. The CDR3 consists of 15 residues. The CDR3 nucleotides are TGCGCCAGCAGCCAAGCGAAGGACAGGGCCTATGGCTACACCTTC. Protein sequence: CASSQAKDRAYGYTF.

The rearrangement uses TRBV11-3 and TRBJ2-1; D gene ambiguous. The V gene lost 1 base and the J gene lost 9 bases, with 7 bases spanning the gap. CDR3 length: 12 residues. CDR1 is SGHNT, CDR2 YENEEA, per germline. CDR3 sequence (DNA): TGTGCCAGCAGCTTAGTCGGAGCTGAGCAGTTCTTC. This codes for CASSLVGAEQFF. The entire variable domain, with the rest obtained from reference TRBV11-3 and TRBJ2-1, is as follows: EAGVVQSPRYKIIEKKQPVAFWCNPISGHNTLYWYLQNLGQGPELLIRYENEEAVDDSQLPKDRFSAERLKGVDSTLKIQPAELGDSAVYLCASSLVGAEQFFGPGTRLTVL.

In this sample, this clone turned up a few times. This chain connects TRBV5-1 to TRBJ2-2, with 8 bases lining up with TRBD1. Germline V gene data show CDR1 as SGHRS and CDR2 as YFSETQ. The CDR3 is made up of 17 amino acids. Trimming at V came to 4 bases and at J to 6 bases, leaving 14 bases not matched to a gene. CDR3 residues: CASSVDSDRGSAGELFF. The CDR3 bases are TGCGCCAGCAGCGTTGATTCCGACAGGGGTTCGGCCGGGGAGCTGTTTTTT. The whole variable domain, remainder taken from reference TRBV5-1 and TRBJ2-2, is KAGVTQTPRYLIKTRGQQVTLSCSPISGHRSVSWYQQTPGQGLQFLFEYFSETQRNKGNFPGRFSGRQFSNSRSEMNVSTLELGDSALYLCASSVDSDRGSAGELFFGEGSRLTVL.

The chain joins TRBV19 to TRBJ1-5; D unresolved. The CDR3 extends over 14 amino acids. Between the trimmed V and J ends, which lost 4 bases and 4 bases, there was a span of 11 bases. Per the germline V gene, CDR1 is LNHDA and CDR2 is SQIVND (reference sequence). The CDR3 DNA is TGTGCCAGTAGTACCATGGGAGGAAATCAGCCCCAGCATTTT. Translating gives CASSTMGGNQPQHF.

This clone was seen more than once but under ten times. This chain uses TRBV18 with TRBJ2-1; weak D call: TRBD2 (6 bases). CDR1 and CDR2 from the germline V gene are KGHSH and LQKENI. The CDR3 consists of 14 residues. Deletions cut 6 bases from V and 10 bases from J, with 19 bases between. This CDR3 reads CASSPGTGGEEQFF. As DNA, the CDR3 is TGTGCCAGCTCGCCGGGGACGGGCGGGGAAGAGCAGTTCTTC.

There are a few counts of this clone. The V gene is TRBV5-1, the J gene TRBJ1-1; D ambiguous. This CDR3 spans 14 amino acids. Germline CDR1 reads SGHRS; CDR2 reads YFSETQ. V was cut by 0 bases and J by 0 bases, with 6 bases left in between. The CDR3 spells CASSLAKMNTEAFF. The CDR3 DNA reads TGCGCCAGCAGCTTGGCCAAAATGAACACTGAAGCTTTCTTT.